This entry features one TCR beta chain sequence. The antigen is not known. All of the donors were Caucasians in good health. This CDR3 region has 15 residues. The germline V and J ends were trimmed by 2 bases and 4 bases, with 14 bases remaining between them. Germline lookup yields CDR1 SGHAT and CDR2 FQNNGV. The data derive from a study of identical twins. It was template switching that added a universal primer site, and there were unique molecular identifiers on the cDNA. Each CDR3 protein is one row after TCRdb ran MiXCR on the 5' RACE reads. The data hold about 530,000 distinct CDR3 sequences, with approximately 20% observed a single time. Overall study findings and caveats: Out-of-frame alpha sequences common to twins exhibited an excess of low generation probability. Excess sharing between twins was weaker in beta out-of-frame sequences.

These data also formed part of another study, on yellow fever vaccine responses in identical twins.

Specimen: CD4+ T cells sorted from blood. The TCR originated in a woman aged 18-29 years in good health. This chain joins TRBV11-2 and TRBJ1-2, with D possibly TRBD1 on 5 matching bases. The CDR3 protein is CASSLNGATGYGYTF. As DNA, the CDR3 is TGTGCCAGCAGCTTAAATGGGGCCACGGGCTATGGCTACACCTTC.